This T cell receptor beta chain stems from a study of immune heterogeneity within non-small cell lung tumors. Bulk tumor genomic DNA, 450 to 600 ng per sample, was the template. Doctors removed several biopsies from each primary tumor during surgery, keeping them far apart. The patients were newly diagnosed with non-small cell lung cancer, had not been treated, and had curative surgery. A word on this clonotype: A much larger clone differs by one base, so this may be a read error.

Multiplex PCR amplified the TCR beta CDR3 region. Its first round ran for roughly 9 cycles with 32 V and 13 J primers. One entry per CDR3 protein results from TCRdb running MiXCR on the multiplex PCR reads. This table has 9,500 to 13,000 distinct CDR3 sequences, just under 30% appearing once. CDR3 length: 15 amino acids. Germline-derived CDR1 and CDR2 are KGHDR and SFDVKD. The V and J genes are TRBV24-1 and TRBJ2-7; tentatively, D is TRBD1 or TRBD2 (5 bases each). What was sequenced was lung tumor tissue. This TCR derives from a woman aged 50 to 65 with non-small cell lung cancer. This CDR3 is CATFAGQLGLREQHF. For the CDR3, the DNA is TGTGCCACTTTCGCAGGGCAATTGGGGTTGAGGGAGCAGCACTTC.